Listed below are T cell receptor beta chains from one sample, sequenced in a study of T cell responses to AZD1222 COVID-19 vaccine. Libraries were prepared by immunoSEQ multiplex PCR; TCRdb keeps only in-frame clonotypes and omits some of them. The top ten clones hold just over 9% of a sample with just over 150,000 clones, around 87% of them seen once. Sequencing was performed on peripheral blood, taken 28 days after the second AZD1222 dose. All receptors derive from an adult who received the AZD1222 COVID-19 vaccine. The CDR3 runs from the conserved cysteine through the conserved F or W. A D gene is named only where the DNA matches it firmly. Part of the rows lack a size; the others show once, few, many or a class for expanded clones.

abundance	v_gene	j_gene	d_gene	CDR3aa	CDR3nt
-	TRBV6-2/TRBV6-3	TRBJ2-1	-	CASSYSPTVSDEQFF	TGTGCCAGCAGTTACTCCCCCACAGTCTCCGATGAGCAGTTCTTC
once	TRBV15	TRBJ1-4	-	CATSRAGEPYEKLFF	TGTGCCACCAGCAGAGCAGGGGAACCATATGAAAAACTGTTTTTT
-	TRBV28	TRBJ2-7	-	CASSLMGPSYEQYF	TGTGCCAGCAGTTTAATGGGGCCCTCCTACGAGCAGTACTTC
-	TRBV28	TRBJ2-1	TRBD2	CASSLALAGASTYNEQFF	TGTGCCAGCAGTTTGGCTCTAGCGGGAGCTAGCACCTACAATGAGCAGTTCTTC
-	TRBV30	TRBJ1-1	-	CAWSLGGTEAFF	TGTGCCTGGAGTTTAGGGGGGACTGAAGCTTTCTTT
few	TRBV18	TRBJ1-3	-	CASSPIQAHSGNTIYF	TGTGCCAGCTCACCAATCCAGGCTCACTCTGGAAACACCATATATTTT
-	TRBV29-1	TRBJ2-2	-	CSVGGTGGTGELFF	TGCAGCGTTGGAGGGACCGGAGGCACCGGGGAGCTGTTTTTT
-	TRBV5-4	TRBJ1-2	-	CASSLALGDGYTF	TGTGCCAGCAGCTTGGCATTAGGGGATGGCTACACCTTC
-	TRBV7-9	TRBJ1-4	TRBD1	CASSLGTENEKLFF	TGTGCCAGCAGCTTGGGGACAGAAAATGAAAAACTGTTTTTT
-	TRBV19	TRBJ1-2	-	CASSKAVRSLGNYGYTF	TGTGCCAGTAGTAAGGCGGTCAGGTCTTTGGGGAACTATGGCTACACCTTC
-	TRBV19	TRBJ1-5	TRBD1	CASRYDRVIDQPQHF	TGTGCCAGTAGATACGACAGGGTCATCGATCAGCCCCAGCATTTT
-	TRBV2	TRBJ2-5	-	CASSYLETQYF	TGTGCCAGCTCTTACCTAGAGACCCAGTACTTC
-	TRBV18	TRBJ2-3	-	CASSETGQDTQYF	TGTGCCAGCTCAGAGACCGGACAGGATACGCAGTATTTT
few	TRBV28	TRBJ1-6	-	CASRTRARGSPLHF	TGTGCCAGCAGAACCCGGGCCCGGGGTTCACCCCTCCACTTT
-	TRBV7-2	TRBJ2-3	-	CASRPGASGTDTQYF	TGTGCCAGCAGGCCCGGGGCTAGTGGGACAGATACGCAGTATTTT
-	TRBV7-6	TRBJ1-1	-	CASSLGAGMNTEAFF	TGTGCCAGCAGCTTAGGGGCAGGAATGAACACTGAAGCTTTCTTT
-	TRBV29-1	TRBJ1-3	TRBD1	CSVEGTGRNTIYF	TGCAGCGTGGAAGGGACAGGGAGAAACACCATATATTTT
-	TRBV29-1	TRBJ2-5	-	CSVEEGQETQYF	TGCAGCGTTGAGGAGGGACAAGAGACCCAGTACTTC
-	TRBV4-3	TRBJ1-2	TRBD1	CASSQDVQGAGSYGYTF	TGCGCCAGCAGCCAAGATGTACAGGGGGCGGGCTCCTATGGCTACACCTTC
-	TRBV10-3	TRBJ2-7	TRBD1	CAIRQGGSGGTYEQYF	TGTGCCATAAGACAGGGGGGAAGCGGAGGCACCTACGAGCAGTACTTC
-	TRBV7-9	TRBJ2-1	TRBD2	CASSTSLPGLAGYNEQFF	TGTGCCAGCAGCACGAGCTTACCGGGACTAGCGGGATACAATGAGCAGTTCTTC
-	TRBV5-4	TRBJ2-7	TRBD2	CASSLVLGEGNEQYF	TGTGCCAGCAGCTTGGTACTTGGGGAGGGAAACGAGCAGTACTTC
-	TRBV18	TRBJ1-2	TRBD1	CASSHLTGDYGYTF	TGTGCCAGCTCACACCTGACAGGGGACTATGGCTACACCTTC
-	TRBV19	TRBJ2-3	-	CASSIRTADTDTQYF	TGTGCCAGTAGTATAAGGACAGCCGACACAGATACGCAGTATTTT
-	TRBV29-1	TRBJ2-7	-	CSVEGDRGQYF	TGCAGCGTTGAGGGGGATCGGGGGCAGTACTTC
-	TRBV6-2/TRBV6-3	TRBJ2-1	TRBD2	CASSAGTSGGLQFF	TGTGCCAGCAGCGCCGGGACTAGCGGGGGGTTGCAGTTCTTC
-	TRBV7-3	TRBJ2-7	TRBD2	CASSSLPGLEYEQYF	TGTGCCAGCAGCTCCCTGCCGGGACTAGAGTACGAGCAGTACTTC
-	TRBV19	TRBJ1-5	TRBD1	CASSILRGDRSQPQHF	TGTGCCAGTAGTATTTTAAGGGGGGACAGGTCCCAGCCCCAGCATTTT
-	TRBV28	TRBJ2-2	TRBD2	CARGTIDTGELFF	TGTGCCAGGGGGACTATCGACACCGGGGAGCTGTTTTTT
-	TRBV2	TRBJ1-4	TRBD1	CASWTGAYEKLFF	TGTGCCAGTTGGACAGGGGCCTACGAAAAACTGTTTTTT
-	TRBV9	TRBJ2-5	TRBD2	CASSVGTSGGQETQYF	TGTGCCAGCAGCGTAGGGACTAGCGGGGGTCAAGAGACCCAGTACTTC
-	TRBV5-4	TRBJ1-3	TRBD1	CASSRTGPGNTIYF	TGTGCCAGCAGCAGGACAGGTCCTGGAAACACCATATATTTT
-	TRBV9	TRBJ1-5	-	CASSETQGPLFYSNQPQHF	TGTGCCAGCAGCGAAACCCAGGGGCCCCTCTTTTATAGCAATCAGCCCCAGCATTTT
-	TRBV6-1	TRBJ2-7	TRBD2	CASSERASGSRGEQYF	TGTGCCAGCAGTGAAAGGGCTAGCGGGAGCCGGGGCGAGCAGTACTTC
-	TRBV2	TRBJ2-7	TRBD2	CASRPTSGPSEQYF	TGTGCCAGCAGGCCTACTAGCGGGCCTTCCGAGCAGTACTTC
-	TRBV9	TRBJ2-7	-	CASSFGAGAYEQYF	TGTGCCAGCAGCTTCGGGGCAGGGGCGTACGAGCAGTACTTC
few	TRBV2	TRBJ2-7	-	CASTGRGGHEQYF	TGTGCCAGCACCGGTAGGGGGGGTCACGAGCAGTACTTC
-	TRBV19	TRBJ1-3	-	CASRGTIHSGNTIYF	TGTGCCAGTAGGGGAACAATACACTCTGGAAACACCATATATTTT
-	TRBV10-3	TRBJ2-1	TRBD1	CAISSERTGNNEQFF	TGTGCCATCTCGTCCGAAAGGACAGGGAACAATGAGCAGTTCTTC
-	TRBV19	TRBJ2-1	TRBD2	CASSQRDGDEQFF	TGTGCCAGCTCCCAGCGGGATGGTGATGAGCAGTTCTTC
once	TRBV10-3	TRBJ2-7	-	CAISESSQGREQYF	TGTGCCATCAGTGAGTCGAGTCAGGGGCGAGAGCAGTACTTC
-	TRBV18	TRBJ2-1	-	CASRNGAENEQFF	TGTGCCAGCCGAAACGGGGCGGAAAATGAGCAGTTCTTC
-	TRBV9	TRBJ1-1	-	CASSVGGTMNTEAFF	TGTGCCAGCAGCGTAGGGGGGACCATGAACACTGAAGCTTTCTTT
once	TRBV28	TRBJ2-7	-	CASSKRTSIREQYF	TGTGCCAGCAGTAAAAGGACCAGCATACGAGAGCAGTACTTC
-	TRBV2	TRBJ1-4	-	CASRKSSEGIVKLFF	TGTGCCAGCAGAAAGTCCAGCGAGGGTATTGTGAAACTGTTTTTT
-	TRBV7-9	TRBJ1-6	-	CASSTTGYNSPLHF	TGTGCCAGCAGCACGACAGGTTATAATTCACCCCTCCACTTT
-	TRBV2	TRBJ2-2	TRBD2	CASSESSGSIGELFF	TGTGCCAGCAGTGAGTCGAGCGGGAGTATCGGGGAGCTGTTTTTT
-	TRBV11-2	TRBJ2-3	TRBD1	CASSLAGTGGYTQYF	TGTGCCAGCAGCTTGGCCGGGACAGGGGGATATACGCAGTATTTT
-	TRBV7-9	TRBJ1-5	-	CASSLGGTGNQPQHF	TGTGCCAGCAGCTTGGGGGGGACGGGCAATCAGCCCCAGCATTTT
-	TRBV4-1	TRBJ2-1	TRBD1	CASSRGQGDYNEQFF	TGCGCCAGCAGCCGCGGACAGGGGGACTACAATGAGCAGTTCTTC
once	TRBV29-1	TRBJ1-5	-	CSVRTDFNQPQHF	TGCAGCGTTAGGACAGATTTTAATCAGCCCCAGCATTTT
-	TRBV2	TRBJ1-5	-	CASTRLSNQPQHF	TGTGCCAGCACGAGGCTTAGCAATCAGCCCCAGCATTTT
-	TRBV2	TRBJ2-7	-	CASSATGLPAYEQYF	TGTGCCAGCAGCGCTACCGGACTACCAGCCTACGAGCAGTACTTC